These T cell receptor beta chains were read from a single sample in a study of a mutant IDH1 vaccine in newly diagnosed glioma. Data came from immunoSEQ multiplex PCR; TCRdb stores just in-frame clones and leaves some out. Altogether 50,000 to 60,000 clones are present, under 90% being singletons, with the ten largest covering 6.2%. The antigens for these receptors are not known. Source: PBMCs, taken from a glioma patient whose treatment included an IDH1 peptide vaccine. The receptors derive from a middle-aged man with glioma. The CDR3 runs from the conserved cysteine through the conserved F or W. D genes are given only for firm matches. A row's size may be missing; if present it is once, few, many or a size class.

J gene: TRBJ2-3
V gene: TRBV10-1
D gene: -
clone size: -
CDR3 protein: CASSPRGYTDTQYF

J gene: TRBJ2-3
V gene: TRBV6-1
D gene: -
clone size: -
CDR3 protein: CASRSTDTQYF

J gene: TRBJ2-7
V gene: TRBV18
D gene: -
clone size: -
CDR3 protein: CASSPLKGYEQYF

J gene: TRBJ2-5
V gene: TRBV9
D gene: TRBD2
clone size: -
CDR3 protein: CASSPLSGGQETQYF

J gene: TRBJ1-6
V gene: TRBV7-2
D gene: -
clone size: -
CDR3 protein: CASSFFGRGPLHF

J gene: TRBJ2-7
V gene: TRBV13
D gene: -
clone size: -
CDR3 protein: CASSLGLAYEQYF

J gene: TRBJ1-1
V gene: TRBV9
D gene: -
clone size: -
CDR3 protein: CASSTGPLNTEAFF

J gene: TRBJ2-1
V gene: TRBV10-1
D gene: -
clone size: -
CDR3 protein: CASSESKLVEDNEQFF

J gene: TRBJ1-1
V gene: TRBV9
D gene: TRBD1
clone size: -
CDR3 protein: CASSPVGRGHMNTEAFF

J gene: TRBJ2-5
V gene: TRBV7-2
D gene: TRBD2
clone size: -
CDR3 protein: CASSLMGGETQYF

J gene: TRBJ1-2
V gene: TRBV5-6
D gene: TRBD1
clone size: -
CDR3 protein: CASSLFPGTGVGYGYTF

J gene: TRBJ2-3
V gene: TRBV27
D gene: -
clone size: -
CDR3 protein: CASSSGGRGTDTQYF

J gene: TRBJ1-2
V gene: TRBV19
D gene: -
clone size: -
CDR3 protein: CASSKGPGYGYTF

J gene: TRBJ1-2
V gene: TRBV9
D gene: -
clone size: once
CDR3 protein: CASSNRVYGYTF

J gene: TRBJ1-5
V gene: TRBV10-3
D gene: -
clone size: -
CDR3 protein: CAISESQGNQPQHF

J gene: TRBJ2-1
V gene: TRBV5-6
D gene: TRBD1
clone size: -
CDR3 protein: CASSLVGQGYNEQFF

J gene: TRBJ1-6
V gene: TRBV2
D gene: -
clone size: -
CDR3 protein: CASSDRGRGGSPLHF

J gene: TRBJ2-1
V gene: TRBV15
D gene: -
clone size: -
CDR3 protein: CATSTGSSYNEQFF

J gene: TRBJ2-7
V gene: TRBV6-1
D gene: -
clone size: few
CDR3 protein: CASSETVLYAEQYF

J gene: TRBJ2-2
V gene: TRBV13
D gene: -
clone size: -
CDR3 protein: CASSSYTGELFF

J gene: TRBJ1-2
V gene: TRBV15
D gene: -
clone size: -
CDR3 protein: CATSSPTGIGGYTF

J gene: TRBJ2-3
V gene: TRBV6-5
D gene: TRBD1
clone size: -
CDR3 protein: CASSKDRGHTDTQYF

J gene: TRBJ1-2
V gene: TRBV7-9
D gene: TRBD1
clone size: -
CDR3 protein: CASSQQSGQGRGYTF

J gene: TRBJ1-6
V gene: TRBV30
D gene: -
clone size: -
CDR3 protein: CARRQQNNSPLHF

J gene: TRBJ2-7
V gene: TRBV5-1
D gene: TRBD1
clone size: few
CDR3 protein: CASSPGQGGPYEQYF

J gene: TRBJ1-2
V gene: TRBV18
D gene: -
clone size: once
CDR3 protein: CASSPGTEVYTF

J gene: TRBJ2-7
V gene: TRBV7-2
D gene: -
clone size: -
CDR3 protein: CASSLELARQYF

J gene: TRBJ1-2
V gene: TRBV6-5
D gene: -
clone size: -
CDR3 protein: CASSAGGLGYTF

J gene: TRBJ1-2
V gene: TRBV6-1
D gene: -
clone size: -
CDR3 protein: CASSERGGLWGVGYTF

J gene: TRBJ2-1
V gene: TRBV5-4
D gene: TRBD2
clone size: -
CDR3 protein: CASSLRGGSYNEQFF

J gene: TRBJ1-2
V gene: TRBV7-2
D gene: -
clone size: -
CDR3 protein: CASSQPGQTNYGYTF

J gene: TRBJ1-1
V gene: TRBV7-2
D gene: -
clone size: -
CDR3 protein: CASTPVGRVGAFF

J gene: TRBJ1-2
V gene: TRBV9
D gene: -
clone size: few
CDR3 protein: CASSEFEVHGYTF

J gene: TRBJ1-4
V gene: TRBV19
D gene: -
clone size: -
CDR3 protein: CASSMGPHRNEKLFF

J gene: TRBJ1-2
V gene: TRBV14
D gene: -
clone size: -
CDR3 protein: CASSQETRGYTF

J gene: TRBJ2-1
V gene: TRBV6-5
D gene: -
clone size: few
CDR3 protein: CASSYEGPGYNEQFF

J gene: TRBJ1-2
V gene: TRBV6-5
D gene: -
clone size: -
CDR3 protein: CASSYSNRANLGYTF

J gene: TRBJ1-1
V gene: TRBV7-9
D gene: -
clone size: once
CDR3 protein: CASSLGQGHTEAFF

J gene: TRBJ2-2
V gene: TRBV6-1
D gene: -
clone size: -
CDR3 protein: CASTRDPAPGELFF

J gene: TRBJ2-7
V gene: TRBV2
D gene: -
clone size: -
CDR3 protein: CASSVLGAYEQYF

J gene: TRBJ2-2
V gene: TRBV6-6
D gene: TRBD1
clone size: -
CDR3 protein: CASRSTGAVTGELFF

J gene: TRBJ1-6
V gene: TRBV5-4
D gene: TRBD1
clone size: -
CDR3 protein: CASSFQGANSPLHF

J gene: TRBJ1-2
V gene: TRBV6-6
D gene: -
clone size: -
CDR3 protein: CASSWGREYGYTF

J gene: TRBJ1-2
V gene: TRBV4-1
D gene: -
clone size: -
CDR3 protein: CASSQAYRVSYGYTF

J gene: TRBJ2-3
V gene: TRBV6-4
D gene: TRBD2
clone size: -
CDR3 protein: CASSRTSGGAWDTQYF

J gene: TRBJ1-5
V gene: TRBV19
D gene: TRBD1
clone size: medium-sized
CDR3 protein: CASSIGTGGEQPQHF

J gene: TRBJ2-1
V gene: TRBV4-1
D gene: -
clone size: -
CDR3 protein: CASSQMGDEQFF

J gene: TRBJ1-5
V gene: TRBV27
D gene: -
clone size: few
CDR3 protein: CASSDSRTSNQPQHF

J gene: TRBJ1-3
V gene: TRBV5-1
D gene: -
clone size: -
CDR3 protein: CASSLAAGNTIYF

J gene: TRBJ2-1
V gene: TRBV10-1
D gene: TRBD1
clone size: -
CDR3 protein: CASRDRDSEQFF

J gene: TRBJ2-5
V gene: TRBV9
D gene: TRBD2
clone size: -
CDR3 protein: CASRPREGETQYF

J gene: TRBJ2-7
V gene: TRBV11-2
D gene: -
clone size: -
CDR3 protein: CASSFLETDEQYF

J gene: TRBJ2-7
V gene: TRBV5-1
D gene: TRBD2
clone size: -
CDR3 protein: CASSLASGGQTYEQYF

J gene: TRBJ1-5
V gene: TRBV2
D gene: -
clone size: few
CDR3 protein: CASSEWIQPQHF